The entry below gives a single T cell receptor beta chain sequence along with its context. Using immunoSEQ multiplex PCR, the repertoire was profiled, and TCRdb retains in-frame clones only, with some absent. The table lists over 100,000 clones, approximately 89% of them singletons. The data stem from a study of control samples from healthy donors and cancer patients. Germline loops: CDR1 LNHDA, CDR2 SQIVND (reference sequence). Trimming shortened V by 3 bases and J by 1 base, and 21 bases separated the two germline ends. CDR3 length equals 18 residues. Sample: blood. The sequence came from a man in his forties or fifties in good health. The V and J genes are TRBV19 and TRBJ1-1; D remains unclear. The CDR3 DNA reads TGTGCCAGTAGTATGTTAGGAGTAGTAAGGCAAACGAACACTGAAGCTTTCTTT. Its translation is CASSMLGVVRQTNTEAFF.